These 17 T cell receptor beta chains share one sample of origin, sequenced in a study of immune characterization of retroperitoneal liposarcoma. Using its own MiXCR run on the PCR reads, TCRdb lists one record per CDR3 protein. The sample carries approximately 11,000 distinct CDR3 sequences, roughly a third recorded once. Specimen: tumor tissue. Source of these receptors: a female donor with retroperitoneal liposarcoma.

Only a few counts were recorded for this clonotype. The chain employs TRBV6-5 and TRBJ1-4; D is unresolved. Deletions cut 10 bases from V and 5 bases from J, with 14 bases between. Germline V CDR1 and CDR2: MNHEY, SVGAGI. The CDR3 has 13 residues. The CDR3: CATKKWENEKLFF. CDR3 in DNA: TGTGCCACTAAGAAGTGGGAAAATGAAAAACTGTTTTTT.

By sample share, this clonotype is medium-sized (0.01 to 0.1%). CDR3 sequence: CASSEEGPGSSYEQYF. CDR3 coding DNA: TGTGCCAGCAGTGAAGAGGGGCCAGGGAGCTCCTACGAGCAGTACTTC. V gene TRBV6-1 combines with J gene TRBJ2-7; D could derive from TRBD1 or TRBD2 (5 bases each). Trimming removed 1 base at V and 0 bases at J, with 13 bases between. Germline CDR1 MNHNS, CDR2 SASEGT. The length of the CDR3 is 16 residues.

The rearrangement links TRBV27 to TRBJ2-3; D is perhaps TRBD1 (6 bases). CDR1 and CDR2 (germline): MNHEY, SMNVEV (reference sequence). The CDR3 extends over 16 amino acids. Trimming cost V 5 bases and J 2 bases, with 17 bases left between them. The CDR3 DNA reads as TGTGCCAGCAGTCTTACGACAGGCCCCCCCACAGATACGCAGTATTTT. It codes for CASSLTTGPPTDTQYF.

The gene calls are TRBV6-1 and TRBJ2-3; D possibly matches TRBD1 or TRBD2 (5 bases each). V was cut by 10 bases and J by 5 bases, with 19 bases left in between. The CDR3 extends over 14 amino acids. CDR1 MNHNS and CDR2 SASEGT come from the germline V gene. CDR3 sequence: CATSGPVGLDTQYF. The CDR3 bases are TGTGCCACCTCGGGACCCGTAGGTCTAGATACGCAGTATTTT.

This rearrangement joins TRBV6-5 to TRBJ2-4; the match to TRBD2 covers 11 bases. The V gene end was trimmed by 5 bases and the J gene end by 13 bases; junction bases not matched to a gene: 13. Germline values: CDR1 MNHEY, CDR2 SVGAGI. The CDR3 has 15 amino acids. Written as DNA, the CDR3 is TGTGCCAGCAGTGAAATAGCGGGGGGGTACAATGAGCAGTACTTC. It translates to CASSEIAGGYNEQYF.

Sample share makes this clonotype medium-sized. The chain is built from TRBV7-2 and TRBJ2-6, with D perhaps TRBD2 (6 bases). The V gene lost 1 base and the J gene lost 4 bases, with 26 bases spanning the gap. The V gene's germline CDR1 is SGHTA and CDR2 FQGNSA. CDR3 length: 21 amino acids. In nucleotides, the CDR3 is TGTGCCAGCAGCTTAGGCCAACTGGTGGCGGGACGGACGGGGGGGGCCAACGTCCTGACTTTC. Translation gives CASSLGQLVAGRTGGANVLTF.

Only a few counts were recorded for this clonotype. The rearrangement links TRBV6-1 to TRBJ2-7; 10 bases are shared with TRBD2. Per germline, CDR1 MNHNS and CDR2 SASEGT. V was clipped by 6 bases and J by 2 bases; unmatched bases: 7. This CDR3 region has 15 residues. CDR3 sequence (DNA): TGTGCCAGCAGACTGACTAGCGGGTTCACCTACGAGCAGTACTTC. Amino acid sequence: CASRLTSGFTYEQYF.

This clonotype has ten or more counts. This rearrangement joins TRBV12-3 or TRBV12-4 to TRBJ2-7, with 11 bases matching TRBD2. The J segment lost 2 bases and the V segment lost 5 bases, leaving 14 bases of the junction unmatched. The CDR3 extends over 18 amino acids. The CDR3, as DNA: TGTGCCAGCAGTGAGACACAAAAACTAGCGGGGGTCCCCTACGAGCAGTACTTC. Amino acid sequence: CASSETQKLAGVPYEQYF.

This chain joins TRBV6-1 and TRBJ2-5; D possibly corresponds to TRBD1 (5 bases). The CDR3 is made up of 12 amino acids. Germline CDR1 is MNHNS and CDR2 is SASEGT. The V gene lost 6 bases and the J gene lost 5 bases, with 10 bases spanning the gap. The CDR3 coding sequence is TGTGCCAGCAGCCAGGGTATCGAGACCCAGTACTTC. This translates into CASSQGIETQYF.

This CDR3 reads CASSRQGQSTDTQYF. In DNA form, the CDR3 reads TGTGCCAGCAGCCGACAGGGCCAAAGCACAGATACGCAGTATTTT. This rearrangement joins TRBV25-1 to TRBJ2-3; the match to TRBD1 covers 7 bases. The germline gives CDR1 MGHDK, CDR2 SYGVNS. This CDR3 contains 15 residues. Germline trimming cut 6 bases from V and 0 bases from J; bases unmatched to any gene: 6.

Written as DNA, the CDR3 is TGTGCCAGCAGTGCGCGGACAGGTATGGGTAGTGAGCAGTACTTC. Residues: CASSARTGMGSEQYF. The chain is built from TRBV6-6 and TRBJ2-1; 7 bases are a match to TRBD1. The DNA matches TRBJ2-7 better at its end, which makes the J call doubtful. The germline CDR1 and CDR2 sequences are MNHNY and SVGAGI (reference sequence). This CDR3 is built from 15 residues.

This clonotype was picked up a small number of times. The chain has TRBV6-1 and TRBJ1-3; weak D call: TRBD1 (5 bases). Trimming pared 3 bases from V and 2 bases from J, leaving 11 bases between. The CDR3 contains 15 residues. Germline CDR1 is MNHNS and CDR2 is SASEGT. CDR3 bases: TGTGCCAGCAGTGAGGGGCAGGTCCCTGGAAACACCATATATTTT. Translation: CASSEGQVPGNTIYF.

The rearrangement uses TRBV6-5 and TRBJ2-1; 10 bases line up with TRBD1. The CDR3 contains 16 residues. CDR1 and CDR2 from the germline V gene are MNHEY and SVGAGI. V was pared by 0 bases and J by 10 bases, with 9 bases of the junction left unmatched. The CDR3 protein is CASSYSVSGQGSEQFF. The DNA of the CDR3 is TGTGCCAGCAGTTACTCCGTTTCGGGACAGGGGTCAGAGCAGTTCTTC.

This clonotype is termed medium-sized. The chain has TRBV12-3 or TRBV12-4 and TRBJ2-1, with 8 nucleotides matching TRBD2. The CDR3 extends over 14 amino acids. V was pared by 7 bases and J by 5 bases, with 7 bases of the junction left unmatched. CDR3 amino acids: CASTVAGSNNEQFF. Written as DNA, the CDR3 is TGTGCCAGCACGGTAGCGGGGAGTAACAATGAGCAGTTCTTC.

Within the sample, this clonotype is medium-sized (0.01 to 0.1%). The chain recombines TRBV6-6 with TRBJ2-6; D is undetermined. Germline V gene lookup returns CDR1 MNHNY and CDR2 SVGAGI (reference sequence). This CDR3 is built from 18 residues. V was clipped by 1 base and J by 0 bases, with 13 bases between them. For the CDR3, the DNA is TGTGCCAGCAGTTACTTGTCTAGGCGTAGCTCTGGGGCCAACGTCCTGACTTTC. Protein sequence: CASSYLSRRSSGANVLTF.

V gene TRBV11-1 combines with J gene TRBJ1-2, with 8 nucleotides matching TRBD1. The CDR3 loop spans 13 amino acids. V trimming: 5 bases; J trimming: 6 bases; junction bases outside the gene matches: 5. Germline assignment: CDR1 SGHAT and CDR2 FQDESV (reference sequence). The CDR3 DNA sequence: TGTGCCAGCAGCCCGGACAGGGTGGATGGCTACACCTTC. This codes for CASSPDRVDGYTF.

The chain is built from TRBV6-4 and TRBJ2-3; D assignment may be TRBD1 or TRBD2 (6 bases each). Germline V CDR1 and CDR2: MRHNA, SNTAGT. The CDR3 spans 14 residues. V was cut by 2 bases and J by 2 bases, with 8 bases left in between. CDR3 loop: CASSDRGDTDTQYF. The DNA for the CDR3 is TGTGCCAGCAGTGACAGGGGGGACACAGATACGCAGTATTTT.